One sample yielded the 28 T cell receptor beta chains listed below, sequenced in a study of shared clonotypes between healthy human individuals. The table came from immunoSEQ multiplex PCR; TCRdb's copy has only in-frame clones and leaves some out. The data hold over a million clones, with under 80% observed a single time. Sequencing used memory CD4+ T cells sorted from blood. Noted subset: CD45RA-negative fraction. These receptors all stem from a man between 18 and 29 years old in good health.

The chain couples TRBV29-1 to TRBJ1-5, with 8 bases lining up with TRBD1. After removal of 4 bases from V and 4 bases from J, the junction contained 6 bases not matched to a gene. The CDR3 runs to 14 residues. CDR1 and CDR2 from the germline V gene are SQVTM and ANQGSEA. CDR3 sequence: CSVAGQGANQPQHF. CDR3 in DNA: TGCAGCGTTGCAGGACAGGGTGCGAATCAGCCCCAGCATTTT.

This chain uses TRBV10-1 with TRBJ2-2; 8 positions agree with TRBD1. The germline V gene has CDR1 WNHNN and CDR2 SYGVQD (reference sequence). The CDR3 sequence is 15 residues long. The junction had 10 bases not matched to a gene; V was cut back by 5 bases and J by 8 bases. The CDR3, as DNA: TGCGCCAGCAGTCTCGGACAGGGTCGATCTGGGGAGCTGTTTTTT. Translation gives CASSLGQGRSGELFF.

The chain is built from TRBV21-1 and TRBJ2-7. TRBV21-1 constitutes a pseudogene. This CDR3 has 14 residues. In nucleotides, the CDR3 is TGTGCCAGCAGCAATACAGGCGCGGAGGAGGAGCAGTACTTC. Translating it yields CASSNTGAEEEQYF.

Only a few counts were recorded for this clone. Distinct nucleotide sequences in the sample also encode this CDR3. The rearrangement joins TRBV5-4 to TRBJ2-2, with no clear D. Trimming removed 0 bases at V and 2 bases at J, with 8 bases between. This CDR3 spans 15 amino acids. Germline CDR1 and CDR2: SGHNT and YYREEE (reference sequence). CDR3 in amino acids: CASSLEQTNTGELFF. In DNA, the CDR3 is TGTGCCAGCAGCTTGGAACAGACTAACACCGGGGAGCTGTTTTTT. The full variable domain, its missing parts supplied by reference TRBV5-4 and TRBJ2-2, is ETGVTQSPTHLIKTRGQQVTLRCSSQSGHNTVSWYQQALGQGPQFIFQYYREEENGRGNFPPRFSGLQFPNYSSELNVNALELDDSALYLCASSLEQTNTGELFFGEGSRLTVL.

V usage is TRBV25-1 and J usage is TRBJ2-5; 9 bases match TRBD2. The CDR3 is 15 amino acids. V trimming: 2 bases; J trimming: 5 bases; junction bases outside the gene matches: 6. In germline, CDR1 is MGHDK, CDR2 SYGVNS. Written as DNA, the CDR3 is TGTGCCAGCAGTGAACGCGGGAGGGCCGTTGAGACCCAGTACTTC. It codes for CASSERGRAVETQYF.

This chain uses TRBV19 with TRBJ1-6; perhaps TRBD1 as D (6 bases). The length of the CDR3 is 17 residues. Deletions cut 10 bases from V and 0 bases from J, with 19 bases between. The V gene's germline CDR1 is LNHDA and CDR2 SQIVND (reference sequence). Written as DNA, the CDR3 is TGTGCCACTAGCTGGAAGGGACACCTCTCCTATAATTCACCCCTCCACTTT. Translating gives CATSWKGHLSYNSPLHF.

This clone showed up just a few times. The chain is built from TRBV27 and TRBJ2-3; D is uncertain. The CDR3 consists of 15 residues. CDR1 is MNHEY, CDR2 SMNVEV, per germline (reference sequence). Trimming stripped 4 bases from V and 3 bases from J, with 14 bases between. The CDR3 sequence is CASSCSEKETDTQYF. CDR3 DNA: TGTGCCAGCAGTTGCTCCGAGAAGGAAACAGATACGCAGTATTTT.

The CDR3 protein is CASRRGDFSTDTQYF. In nucleotides, the CDR3 is TGCGCCAGCAGGAGGGGGGACTTTAGCACAGATACGCAGTATTTT. V gene TRBV10-1 combines with J gene TRBJ2-3; D is possibly TRBD1 or TRBD2 (6 bases each). V shed 6 bases and J shed 0 bases, with 13 bases lying between them. The CDR3 has 15 residues. Germline CDR1 reads WNHNN; CDR2 reads SYGVQD (reference sequence).

The chain joins TRBV27 to TRBJ2-1; possible D gene TRBD2, 6 bases. CDR1 and CDR2 from the germline V gene are MNHEY and SMNVEV (reference sequence). Trimming left V 5 bases short and J 5 bases short, with 13 bases between. The CDR3 has 14 residues. The DNA of the CDR3 is TGTGCCAGCAGTCTCGGGACTCGAAACAATGAGCAGTTCTTC. It codes for CASSLGTRNNEQFF.

The V gene is TRBV19, the J gene TRBJ1-2; 7 bases match TRBD1. Germline V lookup: CDR1 LNHDA, CDR2 SQIVND (reference sequence). The CDR3 consists of 15 residues. The V and J ends lost 5 bases and 2 bases, in that order; junction bases with no gene match: 8. The CDR3 DNA reads TGTGCCAGTAGTCCGACCGGACAGGACAACTATGGCTACACCTTC. It is translated as CASSPTGQDNYGYTF.

Only a few counts were recorded for this clone. The chain recombines TRBV5-6 with TRBJ2-7; tentatively, D is TRBD1 (6 bases). In germline, CDR1 is SGHDT, CDR2 YYEEEE. The V and J ends lost 3 bases and 0 bases respectively, with 10 bases between them. The CDR3 length is 14 residues. CDR3 in amino acids: CASSSQGISYEQYF. As DNA, the CDR3 is TGTGCCAGCAGCTCACAGGGTATCTCCTACGAGCAGTACTTC.

The genes are TRBV10-3 and TRBJ2-5; D is perhaps TRBD2 (6 bases). This CDR3 has 15 amino acids. Per the germline V gene, CDR1 is ENHRY and CDR2 is SYGVKD. The V and J ends lost 5 bases and 3 bases respectively, with 16 bases between them. CDR3 loop: CAISSSPGGEETQYF. CDR3 bases: TGTGCCATCAGTTCAAGCCCCGGGGGTGAAGAGACCCAGTACTTC.

This clone came up a few times. The chain is built from TRBV19 and TRBJ1-5; D is unclear. CDR1 and CDR2 (germline): LNHDA, SQIVND (reference sequence). CDR3 size: 14 residues. Trimming took 4 bases from V and 0 from J, leaving 7 bases between them. CDR3 sequence: CASSSVNSNQPQHF. The DNA for the CDR3 is TGTGCCAGTAGTAGTGTCAATAGCAATCAGCCCCAGCATTTT.

This clone was observed a single time. This chain connects TRBV5-1 to TRBJ2-5; D ambiguous. CDR1 SGHRS and CDR2 YFSETQ come from the germline V gene. Trimming removed 4 bases at V and 4 bases at J, with 23 bases between. The CDR3 covers 17 residues. CDR3: CASSLPPSRRFGETQYF. In DNA, the CDR3 is TGCGCCAGCAGCCTCCCGCCTTCCCGCCGTTTCGGAGAGACCCAGTACTTC.

The chain has TRBV25-1 and TRBJ1-5, with a possible D match to TRBD1 (5 bases). CDR1 and CDR2 (germline): MGHDK, SYGVNS. V was pared by 5 bases and J by 6 bases, with 11 bases between. The CDR3 sequence is 13 residues long. The CDR3 reads CASSNQGVQPQHF. The CDR3 bases are TGTGCCAGCAGTAACCAGGGAGTTCAGCCCCAGCATTTT.

This clone was found a few times. V and J are TRBV6-1 and TRBJ1-6; 8 nucleotides match TRBD1. Trimming removed 6 bases from V and 7 bases from J; junction bases left unmatched: 8. In germline, CDR1 is MNHNS, CDR2 SASEGT. The CDR3 length is 15 residues. The CDR3 is CASRPLDRENSPLHF. The CDR3 DNA is TGTGCCAGCAGGCCCTTGGACAGGGAGAATTCACCCCTCCACTTT.

On this clone: Other DNA sequences from this sample encode an identical CDR3 as well. V is TRBV2 and J is TRBJ1-1, with a possible D match to TRBD1 (6 bases). Germline V CDR1 and CDR2: SNHLY, FYNNEI. V dropped 6 bases and J dropped 3 bases, with 14 bases sitting between them. The CDR3 contains 14 residues. CDR3 coding DNA: TGTGCCAGCAGACCCCAGGGGCGCGACACTGAAGCTTTCTTT. Translated: CASRPQGRDTEAFF. Using reference TRBV2 and TRBJ1-1 for the parts outside the CDR3, the full variable domain is EPEVTQTPSHQVTQMGQEVILRCVPISNHLYFYWYRQILGQKVEFLVSFYNNEISEKSEIFDDQFSVERPDGSNFTLKIRSTKLEDSAMYFCASRPQGRDTEAFFGQGTRLTVV.

V and J are TRBV9 and TRBJ1-1, with D possibly TRBD1 on 5 matching bases. This CDR3 has 14 amino acids. Germline CDR1 reads SGDLS; CDR2 reads YYNGEE. V was pared by 1 base and J by 1 base, with 8 bases between. CDR3 region: CASSVTGQNTEAFF. CDR3 sequence (DNA): TGTGCCAGCAGCGTAACGGGGCAGAACACTGAAGCTTTCTTT.

This clone was observed once. CDR3 in DNA: TGTGCCATCAGTGGGTCCACCTACGAGCAGTACTTC. It yields the protein CAISGSTYEQYF. V and J are TRBV10-3 and TRBJ2-7; no reliable D call. From germline, CDR1 is ENHRY and CDR2 SYGVKD. The CDR3 length is 12 residues. With 4 bases removed from V and 2 bases from J, the gap between germline ends came to 6 bases.

The chain links TRBV29-1 to TRBJ1-3, with D perhaps matching TRBD1 (6 bases). The CDR3 extends over 12 amino acids. From germline, CDR1 is SQVTM and CDR2 ANQGSEA. V was shortened by 6 bases and J by 4 bases, with 10 bases between the two germline ends. CDR3 amino acids: CSVRDNGNTIYF. CDR3 DNA: TGCAGCGTCCGGGACAACGGAAACACCATATATTTT. The complete variable domain, with remaining parts taken from reference TRBV29-1 and TRBJ1-3, reads SAVISQKPSRDICQRGTSLTIQCQVDSQVTMMFWYRQQPGQSLTLIATANQGSEATYESGFVIDKFPISRPNLTFSTLTVSNMSPEDSSIYLCSVRDNGNTIYFGEGSWLTVV.

The V and J genes are TRBV12-5 and TRBJ2-3, with 11 bases lining up with TRBD2. Germline lookup yields CDR1 LGHNT and CDR2 FRNRAP. This CDR3 has 16 amino acids. After removal of 1 base from V and 10 bases from J, the junction contained 10 bases not matched to a gene. The DNA for the CDR3 is TGTGCTAGTGGTTTGGGGGTGGGGACTAGCGGAGGTGCGCAGTATTTT. Its translation: CASGLGVGTSGGAQYF.

A single count supports this clone. This chain uses TRBV5-5 with TRBJ2-2; weak D call: TRBD2 (6 bases). V lost 2 bases to trimming and J lost 6 bases, with 8 bases between them. There are 13 residues in the CDR3. Germline values: CDR1 SGHKS, CDR2 YYEKEE (reference sequence). In DNA form, the CDR3 reads TGTGCCAGCAGCTTCGGGGAGGCCGGGGAGCTGTTTTTT. Amino acid sequence: CASSFGEAGELFF.

The chain joins TRBV5-1 to TRBJ1-5, with 7 nucleotides matching TRBD1. This CDR3 has 16 amino acids. V lost 2 bases to trimming and J lost 4 bases; unmatched junction nucleotides: 9. Germline loops: CDR1 SGHRS, CDR2 YFSETQ. The DNA of the CDR3 is TGCGCCAGCAGCTTAGAAGGGGGCTTTGGAAATCAGCCCCAGCATTTT. Translation gives CASSLEGGFGNQPQHF.

This chain joins TRBV2 and TRBJ2-3; no clear D gene. The germline V gene has CDR1 SNHLY and CDR2 FYNNEI. Trimming removed 7 bases at V and 4 bases at J, with 9 bases between. This CDR3 is 12 amino acids long. CDR3 nucleotides: TGTGCCAGCACGGGTATCGCAGATACGCAGTATTTT. Translated, it gives CASTGIADTQYF.

The CDR3 DNA is TGTGCCAGCAGCTTACAAAACACCGGGGAGCTGTTTTTT. Its protein product is CASSLQNTGELFF. The chain is built from TRBV11-2 and TRBJ2-2; D is uncertain. Germline lookup yields CDR1 SGHAT and CDR2 FQNNGV. The CDR3 loop spans 13 amino acids. V was pared by 2 bases and J by 2 bases, with 3 bases between. The variable domain in full, completed from reference TRBV11-2 and TRBJ2-2, reads EAGVAQSPRYKIIEKRQSVAFWCNPISGHATLYWYQQILGQGPKLLIQFQNNGVVDDSQLPKDRFSAERLKGVDSTLKIQPAKLEDSAVYLCASSLQNTGELFFGEGSRLTVL.

A note on this clone: The sample has other DNA sequences that encode this CDR3 too. The rearrangement joins TRBV28 to TRBJ1-1, with 8 bases identical to TRBD1. The CDR3 is made up of 14 amino acids. CDR1 and CDR2 (germline): MDHEN, SYDVKM. With V trimmed by 5 bases and J by 1 base, 3 bases remained unmatched. Here the CDR3 DNA reads TGTGCCAGCAGTCCCGGGACAGGGAACACTGAAGCTTTCTTT. Its protein is CASSPGTGNTEAFF. The entire variable domain, with the rest obtained from reference TRBV28 and TRBJ1-1, is as follows: DVKVTQSSRYLVKRTGEKVFLECVQDMDHENMFWYRQDPGLGLRLIYFSYDVKMKEKGDIPEGYSVSREKKERFSLILESASTNQTSMYLCASSPGTGNTEAFFGQGTRLTVV.

This chain joins TRBV11-2 and TRBJ2-3; 11 nucleotides align to TRBD2. Germline V gives CDR1 SGHAT, CDR2 FQNNGV. The J segment lost 5 bases and the V segment lost 2 bases, leaving 12 bases of the junction unmatched. There are 18 residues in the CDR3. The CDR3 nucleotides are TGTGCCAGCAGCTTACTCCTAGCGGGGGGAGGGGCCGTAGATACGCAGTATTTT. Encoded protein: CASSLLLAGGGAVDTQYF.

The J gene is TRBJ2-5, the V gene TRBV5-6; D gene uncertain. V was trimmed by 2 bases and J by 5 bases, leaving 13 bases between them. CDR1 is SGHDT and CDR2 is YYEEEE in the germline V gene. CDR3 size: 14 residues. This CDR3 is CASSFGSRSETQYF. The CDR3 nucleotides read TGTGCCAGCAGCTTTGGATCACGTTCGGAGACCCAGTACTTC.